The 22 T cell receptor beta chains in this list originate from one sample, sequenced in a study of T cell responses to AZD1222 COVID-19 vaccine (dated by TCRdb to about 2021). Libraries were constructed by the immunoSEQ multiplex PCR assay. Imported from immuneACCESS, the table was reduced by TCRdb to in-frame sequences with V and J called. These copies leave out some clones; in studies compared against another copy, an unresolved V gene accounts for under half, and the cause of the remainder is not known. Present in this sample are about 150,000 clones, over 85% of which were seen just once. Around 18% of the sample rests with the top ten. What this sample's time point label stands for: baseline before first vaccination. The sample here was peripheral blood, taken on day 0 of AZD1222 vaccination. The receptor source for this set is an adult in good health.

This chain uses TRBV7-9 with TRBJ2-7, with D possibly matching TRBD2 (6 bases). CDR3 size: 16 residues. The ends were cut back, 1 base at V and 4 bases at J, with 17 bases in the middle. Germline V CDR1 and CDR2: SEHNR, FQNEAQ (reference sequence). CDR3 loop: CASSLEGGHKRYEQYF. The CDR3, as DNA: TGTGCCAGCAGCTTAGAAGGAGGGCATAAGCGGTACGAGCAGTACTTC.

CDR3 sequence (DNA): TGTGCCAGCAGCGTCAGGACAGGGGAAGGTCAGCCCCAGCATTTT. It yields the protein CASSVRTGEGQPQHF. The chain couples TRBV6-5 to TRBJ1-5; 9 nucleotides agree with TRBD1. The CDR3 contains 15 residues. With 6 bases clipped from V and 6 bases from J, the junction kept 9 bases outside the gene matches. From germline, CDR1 is MNHEY and CDR2 SVGAGI.

CDR3 in DNA: TGTGCCACCAGCAGAGATGGTAGGGACAATCAGCCCCAGCATTTT. Translated: CATSRDGRDNQPQHF. The rearrangement uses TRBV15 and TRBJ1-5, with no clear D. This CDR3 has 15 residues. Germline CDR1 reads LNHNV; CDR2 reads YYDKDF (reference sequence). V lost 0 bases and J lost 3, with 9 bases in between.

The rearrangement joins TRBV24-1 to TRBJ2-5, with 9 bases aligning to TRBD1. CDR3 length: 15 residues. Germline V gives CDR1 KGHDR, CDR2 SFDVKD. Germline trimming cut 2 bases from V and 5 bases from J; bases unmatched to any gene: 5. In DNA form, the CDR3 reads TGTGCCACCAGTGATTCTAGACAGGGGGTTGAGACCCAGTACTTC. The encoded protein is CATSDSRQGVETQYF.

The chain couples TRBV19 to TRBJ1-1; 10 positions match TRBD1. The germline CDR1 and CDR2 sequences are LNHDA and SQIVND (reference sequence). Losses at the gene ends were 3 bases for V and 4 bases for J; bases not matched to a gene: 5. CDR3 length: 15 amino acids. The CDR3 DNA reads TGTGCCAGTAGTATCGGGACAGGGGTAGGCACTGAAGCTTTCTTT. Its protein product is CASSIGTGVGTEAFF.

V is TRBV7-8 and J is TRBJ1-5; no definite D call. Deletions cut 5 bases from V and 9 bases from J, with 11 bases between. CDR3 length: 12 residues. CDR1 is SGHVS, CDR2 FQNEAQ, per germline. The DNA of the CDR3 is TGTGCCAGCAGCCCCGACCCTCGGCCCCAGCATTTT. Its translation: CASSPDPRPQHF.

This clone was found a few times. This chain links TRBV7-8 with TRBJ1-1, with D tentatively TRBD1 (6 bases). The CDR3 has 13 amino acids. Deletions cut 8 bases from V and 0 bases from J, with 10 bases between. Per the germline V gene, CDR1 is SGHVS and CDR2 is FQNEAQ. The CDR3 loop reads CASHEGVNTEAFF. CDR3 coding DNA: TGTGCCAGCCACGAGGGGGTGAACACTGAAGCTTTCTTT.

V gene TRBV7-2 combines with J gene TRBJ1-5, with TRBD1 matching 9 bases. This CDR3 region has 15 residues. Germline CDR1 reads SGHTA; CDR2 reads FQGNSA. With 4 bases clipped from V and 1 base from J, the junction kept 2 bases outside the gene matches. In nucleotides, the CDR3 is TGTGCCAGCAGCTCACAGGGGGCGAGCAATCAGCCCCAGCATTTT. Its protein is CASSSQGASNQPQHF. Using reference TRBV7-2 and TRBJ1-5 for the parts outside the CDR3, the full variable domain is GAGVSQSPSNKVTEKGKDVELRCDPISGHTALYWYRQSLGQGLEFLIYFQGNSAPDKSGLPSDRFSAERTGGSVSTLTIQRTQQEDSAVYLCASSSQGASNQPQHFGDGTRLSIL.

The chain is built from TRBV4-3 and TRBJ2-5; D call uncertain. The V gene lost 1 base and the J gene lost 5 bases, with 14 bases spanning the gap. CDR3 length: 15 residues. Germline V gives CDR1 LGHNA, CDR2 YSLEER. Here the CDR3 DNA reads TGCGCCAGCAGCCAAGGGACCTTAGAGAGGGAGACCCAGTACTTC. As protein: CASSQGTLERETQYF.

A word on this clone: Other DNA sequences from this sample encode an identical CDR3 as well. The V and J genes are TRBV7-2 and TRBJ1-3; D uncertain. The CDR3 runs to 15 residues. Germline loops: CDR1 SGHTA, CDR2 FQGNSA. The ends were cut back, 1 base at V and 0 bases at J, with 7 bases in the middle. CDR3 sequence (DNA): TGTGCCAGCAGCTTAGGCGGCTTCTCTGGAAACACCATATATTTT. Its translation is CASSLGGFSGNTIYF.

This clone was seen more than once but under ten times. The rearrangement joins TRBV30 to TRBJ2-1, with unresolved D. Germline V lookup: CDR1 GTSNPN, CDR2 SVGIG (reference sequence). This CDR3 has 14 residues. Trimming took off 0 bases at V and 5 bases at J, with 11 bases between the two ends. The CDR3 DNA is TGTGCCTGGAGTGTAAGGCTATCTGACAATGAGCAGTTCTTC. Translation: CAWSVRLSDNEQFF.

This clone was counted a single time. This chain connects TRBV3-1 (or the pseudogene TRBV3-2) to TRBJ2-7; 10 bases are shared with TRBD2. This CDR3 spans 14 amino acids. V lost 3 bases and J lost 3; bases outside the gene matches: 2. Per the germline V gene, CDR1 is LGHDT and CDR2 is YNNKEL (reference sequence). CDR3 residues: CASSHGLADYEQYF. As DNA, the CDR3 is TGTGCCAGCAGCCACGGACTAGCGGACTACGAGCAGTACTTC.

This rearrangement joins TRBV12-3 or TRBV12-4 to TRBJ2-1; 7 nucleotides line up with TRBD2. The CDR3 contains 13 residues. V gave up 7 bases and J gave up 13 bases; unmatched junction bases: 13. CDR3 DNA: TGTGCCAGCACGCCCGGGGGAGGGAGTCCCCAGTTCTTC. This sequence encodes CASTPGGGSPQFF.

The chain uses TRBV28 and TRBJ2-1, with a tentative D call TRBD2 (7 bases). The CDR3 runs to 12 residues. Germline V gene lookup returns CDR1 MDHEN and CDR2 SYDVKM. Trimming removed 5 bases at V and 8 bases at J, with 10 bases between. CDR3 loop: CASSPGGHEQFF. CDR3 sequence (DNA): TGTGCCAGCAGTCCCGGGGGGCATGAGCAGTTCTTC.

The V and J genes are TRBV20-1 and TRBJ1-1; D is unclear. The CDR3 contains 9 residues. Germline V gene lookup returns CDR1 DFQATT and CDR2 SNEGSKA (reference sequence). Trimming took off 6 bases at V and 11 bases at J, with 10 bases between the two ends. CDR3 sequence: CSAPLRAFF. In DNA form, the CDR3 reads TGCAGTGCCCCTCTCCGGGCTTTCTTT.

J is TRBJ1-2 and V is TRBV5-4, with a tentative D call TRBD1 (6 bases). Trimming shortened V by 6 bases and J by 2 bases, and 20 bases separated the two germline ends. The CDR3 is 16 residues long. Germline values: CDR1 SGHNT, CDR2 YYREEE (reference sequence). The CDR3 sequence: CASTRGLEIENYGYTF. The CDR3 DNA reads as TGTGCCAGCACCCGGGGGCTCGAAATCGAAAACTATGGCTACACCTTC.

The rearrangement links TRBV28 to TRBJ2-5; no clear D gene. Deletions cut 7 bases from V and 5 bases from J, with 17 bases between. Germline CDR1 and CDR2: MDHEN and SYDVKM. This CDR3 has 14 amino acids. The CDR3 here is CASNLDPRVETQYF. CDR3 sequence (DNA): TGTGCCAGCAACTTAGACCCTCGGGTCGAGACCCAGTACTTC. The variable domain in full, completed from reference TRBV28 and TRBJ2-5, reads DVKVTQSSRYLVKRTGEKVFLECVQDMDHENMFWYRQDPGLGLRLIYFSYDVKMKEKGDIPEGYSVSREKKERFSLILESASTNQTSMYLCASNLDPRVETQYFGPGTRLLVL.

This chain links TRBV11-3 with TRBJ1-1; D remains unclear. There are 13 residues in the CDR3. Trimming took off 2 bases at V and 8 bases at J, with 12 bases between the two ends. Germline-derived CDR1 and CDR2 are SGHNT and YENEEA. CDR3 amino acids: CASSLKAGGEAFF. As DNA, the CDR3 is TGTGCCAGCAGCTTAAAGGCGGGTGGAGAAGCTTTCTTT.

The genes are TRBV11-2 and TRBJ1-1; the D is unclear. The germline V and J ends were trimmed by 5 bases and 4 bases, with 14 bases remaining between them. Germline assignment: CDR1 SGHAT and CDR2 FQNNGV. This CDR3 has 14 residues. As DNA, the CDR3 is TGTGCCAGCAGCCCTACCTGGGCGGCCACTGAAGCTTTCTTT. Amino acid sequence: CASSPTWAATEAFF.

CDR3 residues: CASSFSSGSYNEQFF. The CDR3 nucleotides read TGTGCCAGCAGCTTTTCGAGCGGATCCTACAATGAGCAGTTCTTC. This chain links TRBV11-3 with TRBJ2-1, with D perhaps matching TRBD2 (5 bases). Trimming removed 3 bases from V and 1 base from J, with 10 bases in between. The CDR3 has 15 residues. Germline V gene lookup returns CDR1 SGHNT and CDR2 YENEEA.

The rearrangement joins TRBV7-2 to TRBJ1-2; D gene ambiguous. CDR3 size: 14 residues. The V gene lost 0 bases and the J gene lost 7 bases, with 12 bases spanning the gap. Germline V gene sequence: CDR1 SGHTA, CDR2 FQGNSA. In DNA form, the CDR3 reads TGTGCCAGCAGCTTAGCGGTTGTGAGTGGTGGCTACACCTTC. Translation: CASSLAVVSGGYTF.

The V call is TRBV2, the J call TRBJ1-2; D perhaps matches TRBD1 (5 bases). CDR3 size: 14 residues. From germline, CDR1 is SNHLY and CDR2 FYNNEI. Trimming took off 3 bases at V and 3 bases at J, with 11 bases between the two ends. CDR3 sequence: CASSDRAGDYGYTF. The CDR3 DNA sequence: TGTGCCAGCAGTGACAGGGCTGGGGACTATGGCTACACCTTC.